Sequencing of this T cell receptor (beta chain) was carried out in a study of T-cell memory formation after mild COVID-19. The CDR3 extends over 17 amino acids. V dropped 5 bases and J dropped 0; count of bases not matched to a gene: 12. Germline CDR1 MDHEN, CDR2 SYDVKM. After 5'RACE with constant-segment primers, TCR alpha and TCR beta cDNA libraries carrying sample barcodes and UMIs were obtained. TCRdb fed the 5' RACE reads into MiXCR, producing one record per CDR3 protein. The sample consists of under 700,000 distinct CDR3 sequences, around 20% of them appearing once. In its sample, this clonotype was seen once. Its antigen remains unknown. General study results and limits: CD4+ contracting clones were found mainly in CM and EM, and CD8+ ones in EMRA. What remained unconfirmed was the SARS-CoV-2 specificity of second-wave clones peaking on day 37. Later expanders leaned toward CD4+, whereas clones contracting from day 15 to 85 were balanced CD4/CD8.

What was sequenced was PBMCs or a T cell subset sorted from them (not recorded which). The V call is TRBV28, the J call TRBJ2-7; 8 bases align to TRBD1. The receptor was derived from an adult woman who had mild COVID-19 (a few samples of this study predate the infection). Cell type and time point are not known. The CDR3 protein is CASSQDRANTPSYEQYF. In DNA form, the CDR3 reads TGTGCCAGCAGTCAGGACAGGGCGAATACTCCCTCCTACGAGCAGTACTTC.